One sample yielded the 4 T cell receptor beta chains listed below, sequenced in a study of T-cell memory formation after mild COVID-19. TCRdb used MiXCR to reprocess the 5' RACE reads, holding one entry per CDR3 protein. The sample has over 40,000 distinct CDR3 sequences, approximately 12% seen once. Source material: PBMCs or a T cell subset sorted from them (not recorded which). These TCRs come from a man between 18 and 29 years old who had mild COVID-19 (a few samples of this study predate the infection). Cell type and time point are not known.

This clonotype has at least ten counts. The rearrangement links TRBV12-3 or TRBV12-4 to TRBJ2-3; TRBD2 matches at 11 bases. J gave up 5 bases and V 7 bases, and 11 bases lay outside the gene matches. The length of the CDR3 is 16 residues. The CDR3: CASTDFSGGAIDTQYF. CDR3 in DNA: TGTGCCAGCACCGACTTTAGCGGGGGGGCGATAGATACGCAGTATTTT.

This clonotype has a handful of counts. The V call is TRBV12-3 or TRBV12-4, the J call TRBJ1-6; D is undetermined. The V end was cut by 7 bases, the J end by 9 bases, with 19 bases between. The CDR3 loop spans 15 amino acids. For the CDR3, the DNA is TGTGCCAGCACCCTTTCGGGAGGTTCGGGTTCACCCCTCCACTTT. It translates to CASTLSGGSGSPLHF.

This clonotype has at least ten counts. One end of the junction fails to match germline, which may point to a read error. The chain links TRBV20-1 to TRBJ1-4; 8 bases are a match to TRBD1. The CDR3 contains 11 residues. Germline assignment: CDR1 DFQATT and CDR2 SNEGSKA (reference sequence). The DNA for the CDR3 is TGTCTCGGACAGGGTAATGAAAAACTGTTTTTT. Encoded protein: CLGQGNEKLFF.

The rearrangement links TRBV20-1 to TRBJ1-2, with D perhaps matching TRBD1 (6 bases). Germline assignment: CDR1 DFQATT and CDR2 SNEGSKA (reference sequence). Trimming stripped 6 bases from V and 6 bases from J, with 20 bases between. This CDR3 is built from 14 residues. In DNA form, the CDR3 reads TGCAGTGCCTTCCGAAGGGAGGGGGGCGATGGCTACACCTTC. It codes for CSAFRREGGDGYTF.